This T cell receptor (beta chain) was documented in a study of blood T cell repertoires in COVID-19. At the level of the study: Donors in the United States, Italy and Spain gave samples during acute or convalescent COVID-19.

The CDR3 has 11 residues. Trimming cost V 5 bases and J 4 bases, with 9 bases left between them. From germline, CDR1 is GTSNPN and CDR2 SVGIG (reference sequence). Profiled with immunoSEQ multiplex PCR; TCRdb holds only in-frame clones, not every one. The table shows tens of thousands of clones, with about 83% occurring only once. V gene TRBV30 combines with J gene TRBJ2-7, with TRBD1 as a possible D gene (6 bases). The sequencing sample was made of peripheral blood. The sequence was obtained from a man aged 50 to 60 with active COVID-19. Here the CDR3 reads CAWGRGYEQYF. The CDR3 DNA is TGTGCCTGGGGAAGGGGGTACGAGCAGTACTTC.